Presented here are 6 T cell receptor beta chains from one specimen sequenced in a study of monozygotic twins with inflammatory bowel disease. One entry per CDR3 protein, without DNA, is what TCRdb gives after re-calling the 5' RACE reads. Recorded for this sample: approximately 400,000 distinct CDR3 sequences. Material: blood. The receptor source for this set is a human donor with ulcerative colitis or Crohn's disease, or a healthy co-twin of an affected twin (not recorded which).

The CDR3 protein is CASSYASLGGYEQYF. This sequence joins TRBV5-1 and TRBJ2-7; with no DNA, the TCRdb D assignment of TRBD1 cannot be verified. Germline V gene data show CDR1 as SGHRS and CDR2 as YFSETQ. The CDR3 is 15 residues long.

The chain is built from TRBV5-1 and TRBJ2-2; the D call from TCRdb, TRBD2, cannot be confirmed without DNA. Looked up from germline, CDR1 is SGHRS and CDR2 is YFSETQ. The CDR3 runs 16 residues. The CDR3 reads CASSWGLAGNTGELFF.

The chain carries TRBV29-1 and TRBJ2-7; lacking DNA, the TRBD1 call made by TCRdb goes unchecked. Germline V gene data show CDR1 as SQVTM and CDR2 as ANQGSEA. The CDR3 sequence is 13 residues long. CDR3 protein: CSGSRTGGYEQYF.

The V call is TRBV19, the J call TRBJ1-1. The CDR3 runs 15 residues. CDR1 and CDR2 (germline): LNHDA, SQIVND (reference sequence). The CDR3 protein is CASSIEGSMNTEAFF.

V is TRBV4-3 and J is TRBJ2-3; the TCRdb call, TRBD2, lacks DNA for checking. There are 16 residues in the CDR3. Germline V gene lookup returns CDR1 LGHNA and CDR2 YSLEER. CDR3 region: CASSQRTSGPLGTQYF.

The rearrangement links TRBV29-1 to TRBJ2-7; TCRdb proposes TRBD1, but this gene call is untestable without DNA. This CDR3 has 16 amino acids. CDR1 and CDR2 (germline): SQVTM, ANQGSEA. CDR3 residues: CSVTGRQGPSSYEQYF.